These T cell receptor beta chains were read from a single sample in a study of OX40 agonist ivuxolimab in advanced cancers. Only in-frame clones appear in the TCRdb table, and some are missing; sequencing was by immunoSEQ multiplex PCR. The data show about 25,000 clones, roughly 75% seen once. The source material was CD4+ or CD8+ T cells sorted from blood, sampled in a trial of the OX40 agonist ivuxolimab. Every receptor here comes from an adult with an advanced solid tumor such as melanoma, head and neck, liver or kidney cancer. CDR3s include the opening cysteine and the closing phenylalanine or tryptophan. The order of the fields is CDR3 DNA, CDR3 protein, D gene, V gene, clone size, J gene. D genes are given only for firm matches. The listing skips clone size in some rows; elsewhere it reads once, few, many or a size class.

CDR3nt: TGTGCCAGCACCCCAGGGGGGTTCTCTGGAAACACCATATATTTT
CDR3aa: CASTPGGFSGNTIYF
d_gene: TRBD1
v_gene: TRBV6-4
abundance: .
j_gene: TRBJ1-3

CDR3nt: TGTGCCAGTAGTGCGGGGACTAGCGGGGTCTACGAGCAGTACTTC
CDR3aa: CASSAGTSGVYEQYF
d_gene: TRBD2
v_gene: TRBV19
abundance: medium-sized
j_gene: TRBJ2-7

CDR3nt: TGTGCCAGCCAATCTCGGGGGGCTAACTATGGCTACACCTTC
CDR3aa: CASQSRGANYGYTF
d_gene: .
v_gene: TRBV6-5
abundance: .
j_gene: TRBJ1-2

CDR3nt: TGTGCCAGCAGTTACCACATTCAACAAGAGACCCAGTACTTC
CDR3aa: CASSYHIQQETQYF
d_gene: .
v_gene: TRBV6-5
abundance: .
j_gene: TRBJ2-5

CDR3nt: TGTGCCAGCAGTAGCGTGGCTATCGCCTCTGGGGCCAACGTCCTGACTTTC
CDR3aa: CASSSVAIASGANVLTF
d_gene: .
v_gene: TRBV9
abundance: .
j_gene: TRBJ2-6

CDR3nt: TGTGCCAGCAGCTTGGCTTTGGGACCGGGACCGGGAGAGACCCAGTACTTC
CDR3aa: CASSLALGPGPGETQYF
d_gene: .
v_gene: TRBV5-6
abundance: .
j_gene: TRBJ2-5

CDR3nt: TGTGCCAGCAGTTTACCCGGGAGCATAGGATACGAGCAGTACTTC
CDR3aa: CASSLPGSIGYEQYF
d_gene: .
v_gene: TRBV28
abundance: .
j_gene: TRBJ2-7

CDR3nt: TGCAGCGTTGAGGGACAGGGCCGGCGAGAGACCCAGTACTTC
CDR3aa: CSVEGQGRRETQYF
d_gene: TRBD1
v_gene: TRBV29-1
abundance: .
j_gene: TRBJ2-5

CDR3nt: TGTGCCAGCAGCTTAGCAAGGCACACTGAAGCTTTCTTT
CDR3aa: CASSLARHTEAFF
d_gene: .
v_gene: TRBV7-2
abundance: .
j_gene: TRBJ1-1

CDR3nt: TGTGCCAGCAGCTTAGCGGGGGCTATCGCTGAAGCTTTCTTT
CDR3aa: CASSLAGAIAEAFF
d_gene: .
v_gene: TRBV7-9
abundance: .
j_gene: TRBJ1-1

CDR3nt: TGCGCCAGCAGCTTCGGCCAGCCCTTTGGGGCTGAAGCTTTCTTT
CDR3aa: CASSFGQPFGAEAFF
d_gene: .
v_gene: TRBV5-1
abundance: .
j_gene: TRBJ1-1

CDR3nt: TGTGCCAGCAGCTTAGTTTTCGGGCAGATTGGCACTGAAGCTTTCTTT
CDR3aa: CASSLVFGQIGTEAFF
d_gene: .
v_gene: TRBV11-2
abundance: .
j_gene: TRBJ1-1

CDR3nt: TGTGCAGGTGCAGGAGGCAATCAGCCCCAACATTTT
CDR3aa: CAGAGGNQPQHF
d_gene: .
v_gene: TRBV28
abundance: .
j_gene: TRBJ1-5

CDR3nt: TGTGCCAGCGGTGTAGCGGGAGGGTCTTCTAATGAGCAGTTCTTC
CDR3aa: CASGVAGGSSNEQFF
d_gene: TRBD2
v_gene: TRBV7-8
abundance: .
j_gene: TRBJ2-1

CDR3nt: TGTGCCAGCAGCTCCAGGGGGGGAAAAGAGAGCAATGAGCAGTTCTTC
CDR3aa: CASSSRGGKESNEQFF
d_gene: .
v_gene: TRBV9
abundance: .
j_gene: TRBJ2-1

CDR3nt: TGTGCCACCAGCAGAAGACAGGGGGGAAATTCACCCCTCCACTTT
CDR3aa: CATSRRQGGNSPLHF
d_gene: TRBD1
v_gene: TRBV15
abundance: .
j_gene: TRBJ1-6

CDR3nt: TGTGCCAGCAGTCTAGGTGGGCACTCTGGAAACACCATATATTTT
CDR3aa: CASSLGGHSGNTIYF
d_gene: .
v_gene: TRBV25-1
abundance: .
j_gene: TRBJ1-3

CDR3nt: TGTGCCAGCAGCTTGGCGGGAGGAAAACTGTTTTTT
CDR3aa: CASSLAGGKLFF
d_gene: .
v_gene: TRBV5-8
abundance: .
j_gene: TRBJ1-4

CDR3nt: TGTGCCAGCAGCCTCCTGACCTATGGAAACACCATATATTTT
CDR3aa: CASSLLTYGNTIYF
d_gene: .
v_gene: TRBV28
abundance: few
j_gene: TRBJ1-3

CDR3nt: TGTGCCAGCAGTTTACAGGGGGCCGTAAGCACTGAAGCTTTCTTT
CDR3aa: CASSLQGAVSTEAFF
d_gene: TRBD1
v_gene: TRBV27
abundance: .
j_gene: TRBJ1-1

CDR3nt: TGTGCCAGCAGACGACAGGGTCTCGGGTATGGCTACACCTTC
CDR3aa: CASRRQGLGYGYTF
d_gene: TRBD1
v_gene: TRBV6-5
abundance: .
j_gene: TRBJ1-2

CDR3nt: TGTGCCAGCAGTTTAGGGCCCGACAGGGTCTACGAGCAGTACTTC
CDR3aa: CASSLGPDRVYEQYF
d_gene: TRBD1
v_gene: TRBV27
abundance: .
j_gene: TRBJ2-7

CDR3nt: TGTGCCAGCAGCTTAGACGACAGGCCAAACTATGGCTACACCTTC
CDR3aa: CASSLDDRPNYGYTF
d_gene: .
v_gene: TRBV7-4
abundance: .
j_gene: TRBJ1-2